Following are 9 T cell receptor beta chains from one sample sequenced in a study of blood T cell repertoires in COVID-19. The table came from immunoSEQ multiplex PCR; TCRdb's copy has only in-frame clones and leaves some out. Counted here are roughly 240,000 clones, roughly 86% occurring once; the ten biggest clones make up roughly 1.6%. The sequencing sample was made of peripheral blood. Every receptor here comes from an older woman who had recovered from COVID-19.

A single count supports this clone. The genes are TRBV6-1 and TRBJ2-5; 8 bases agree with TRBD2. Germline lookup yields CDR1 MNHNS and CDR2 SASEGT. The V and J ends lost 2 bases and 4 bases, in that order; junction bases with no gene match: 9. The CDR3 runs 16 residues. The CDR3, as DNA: TGTGCCAGCAGTGAATGGGCGGGGGGAAGTCTAGAGACCCAGTACTTC. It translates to CASSEWAGGSLETQYF.

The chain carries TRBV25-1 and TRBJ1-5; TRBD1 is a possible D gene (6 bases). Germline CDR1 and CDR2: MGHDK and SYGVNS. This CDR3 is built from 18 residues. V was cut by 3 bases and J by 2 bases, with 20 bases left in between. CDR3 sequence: CASSEWDTTERGNQPQHF. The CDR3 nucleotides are TGTGCCAGCAGTGAGTGGGACACCACTGAACGGGGCAATCAGCCCCAGCATTTT.

In nucleotides, the CDR3 is TGTGCCAGCAGACCCCCCGGGAGGACTAACTATGGCTACACCTTC. Translating it yields CASRPPGRTNYGYTF. V gene TRBV11-2 combines with J gene TRBJ1-2; D ambiguous. Trimming took 6 bases from V and 0 from J, leaving 14 bases between them. This CDR3 region has 15 residues. The germline gives CDR1 SGHAT, CDR2 FQNNGV.

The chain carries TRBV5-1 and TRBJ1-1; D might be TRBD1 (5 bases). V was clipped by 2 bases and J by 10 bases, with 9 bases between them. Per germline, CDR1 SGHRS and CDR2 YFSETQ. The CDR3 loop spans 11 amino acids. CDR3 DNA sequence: TGCGCCAGCAGCTTAGGTCAGGGAGCTTTCTTT. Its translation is CASSLGQGAFF.

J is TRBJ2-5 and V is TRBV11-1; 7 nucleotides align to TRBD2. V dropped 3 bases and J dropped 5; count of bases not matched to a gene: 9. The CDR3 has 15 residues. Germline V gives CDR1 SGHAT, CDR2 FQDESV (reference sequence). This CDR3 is CASSFHSGDGETQYF. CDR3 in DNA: TGTGCCAGCAGCTTTCACAGCGGGGATGGGGAGACCCAGTACTTC.

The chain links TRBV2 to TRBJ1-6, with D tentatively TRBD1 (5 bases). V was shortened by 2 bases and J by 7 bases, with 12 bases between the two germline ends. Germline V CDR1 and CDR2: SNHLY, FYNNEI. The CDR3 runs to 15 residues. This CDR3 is CASSESLTGNSPLHF. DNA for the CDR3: TGTGCCAGCAGTGAAAGTCTTACAGGAAATTCACCCCTCCACTTT. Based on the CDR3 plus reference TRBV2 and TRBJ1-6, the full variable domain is EPEVTQTPSHQVTQMGQEVILRCVPISNHLYFYWYRQILGQKVEFLVSFYNNEISEKSEIFDDQFSVERPDGSNFTLKIRSTKLEDSAMYFCASSESLTGNSPLHFGNGTRLTVT.

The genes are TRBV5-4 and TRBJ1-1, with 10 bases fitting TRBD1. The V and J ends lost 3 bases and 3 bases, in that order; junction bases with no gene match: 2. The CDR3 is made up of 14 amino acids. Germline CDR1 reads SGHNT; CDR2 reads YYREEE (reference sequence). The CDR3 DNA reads TGTGCCAGCAGCTCGGGACAGGGGTACACTGAAGCTTTCTTT. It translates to CASSSGQGYTEAFF. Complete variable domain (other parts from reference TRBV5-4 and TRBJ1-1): ETGVTQSPTHLIKTRGQQVTLRCSSQSGHNTVSWYQQALGQGPQFIFQYYREEENGRGNFPPRFSGLQFPNYSSELNVNALELDDSALYLCASSSGQGYTEAFFGQGTRLTVV.

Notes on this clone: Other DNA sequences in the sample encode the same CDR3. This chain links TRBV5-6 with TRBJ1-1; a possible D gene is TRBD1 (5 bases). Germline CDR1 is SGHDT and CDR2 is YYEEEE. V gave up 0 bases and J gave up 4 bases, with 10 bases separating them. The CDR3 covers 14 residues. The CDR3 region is CASSLEGRGTEAFF. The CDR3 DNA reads TGTGCCAGCAGCTTGGAAGGTAGGGGCACTGAAGCTTTCTTT.

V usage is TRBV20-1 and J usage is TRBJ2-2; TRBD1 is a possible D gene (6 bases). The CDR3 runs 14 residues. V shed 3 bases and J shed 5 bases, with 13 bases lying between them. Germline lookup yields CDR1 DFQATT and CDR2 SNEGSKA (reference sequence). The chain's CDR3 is CSASVGARTGELFF. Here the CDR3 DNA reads TGCAGTGCTAGTGTGGGGGCGCGGACCGGGGAGCTGTTTTTT.